The 23 T cell receptor beta chains reported below all come from one sample, sequenced in a study of cytomegalovirus exposure and HLA in healthy donors (dated by TCRdb to about 2017). Library construction relied on the immunoSEQ multiplex PCR assay. The multiplex PCR relied on a mix of 60 forward primers for TCR Vbeta segments and 13 reverse primers for TCR Jbeta segments. Held by TCRdb, this immuneACCESS table contains in-frame sequences only and omits some clones. Under half of the omission traces to an unresolved V gene where checked; the cause of the rest is unknown. Recorded for this sample are around 62,000 clones; approximately 81% of them occurred a single time. Around 2.9% of the sample lies in the top ten. Sequenced input: PBMCs. Receptors originate from a woman aged 30 to 39 in good health and CMV-seronegative.

The count of this clone is one. The V and J genes are TRBV4-2 and TRBJ2-2; tentatively, D is TRBD1 (5 bases). CDR1 and CDR2 (germline): LGHNA, YNFKEQ. V lost 4 bases, J lost 0 bases, and 12 bases lay in between. This CDR3 has 16 residues. Here the CDR3 reads CASSLNTGPNTGELFF. DNA of the CDR3: TGTGCCAGCAGCCTCAACACAGGACCGAACACCGGGGAGCTGTTTTTT.

This clone was detected only a few times. This chain links TRBV19 with TRBJ1-5; 8 bases fit TRBD1. The trim removed 4 bases at V and 2 bases at J, leaving 7 bases unmatched. The V gene's germline CDR1 is LNHDA and CDR2 SQIVND (reference sequence). This CDR3 contains 16 residues. This CDR3 reads CASSTTGTGGNQPQHF. The CDR3 coding sequence is TGTGCCAGTAGTACTACCGGGACAGGAGGCAATCAGCCCCAGCATTTT.

V usage is TRBV6-1 and J usage is TRBJ1-5; 7 bases fit TRBD1. This CDR3 region has 14 residues. CDR1 and CDR2 from the germline V gene are MNHNS and SASEGT. The V and J ends lost 7 bases and 6 bases, in that order; junction bases with no gene match: 9. DNA for the CDR3: TGTGCCAGCACCTTAGCCGGGGACAGTCAGCCCCAGCATTTT. Amino acids: CASTLAGDSQPQHF.

The J gene is TRBJ2-7, the V gene TRBV11-3, with a possible D match to TRBD2 (5 bases). Germline V CDR1 and CDR2: SGHNT, YENEEA. This CDR3 is built from 15 residues. V was pared by 5 bases and J by 1 base, with 15 bases between. The CDR3 region is CASSTGPGSSYEQYF. CDR3 coding DNA: TGTGCCAGCAGCACCGGGCCTGGGAGTTCCTACGAGCAGTACTTC. Combining the CDR3 with reference TRBV11-3 and TRBJ2-7 gives the whole variable domain EAGVVQSPRYKIIEKKQPVAFWCNPISGHNTLYWYLQNLGQGPELLIRYENEEAVDDSQLPKDRFSAERLKGVDSTLKIQPAELGDSAVYLCASSTGPGSSYEQYFGPGTRLTVT.

This chain uses TRBV19 with TRBJ1-2, with D tentatively TRBD1 (5 bases). This CDR3 comprises 13 residues. Trimming removed 4 bases from V and 5 bases from J, with 11 bases in between. Per germline, CDR1 LNHDA and CDR2 SQIVND (reference sequence). The CDR3 region has the DNA TGTGCCAGTAGTAACGAGGGGAGGTATGGCTACACCTTC. Translated: CASSNEGRYGYTF.

This chain links TRBV2 with TRBJ1-1, with D possibly TRBD1 on 6 matching bases. This CDR3 has 15 residues. Germline V gene lookup returns CDR1 SNHLY and CDR2 FYNNEI. V lost 7 bases, J lost 0 bases, and 15 bases lay in between. The CDR3 sequence: CASTYARGMNTEAFF. The CDR3 DNA sequence: TGTGCCAGCACCTATGCCAGGGGCATGAACACTGAAGCTTTCTTT.

A few counts support this clone. CDR3 bases: TGTGCCTGGGGGCATGGTAACTATGGCTACACCTTC. It specifies CAWGHGNYGYTF. The chain recombines TRBV30 with TRBJ1-2; D is ambiguous. The V end was cut by 5 bases, the J end by 1 base, with 8 bases between. Germline lookup yields CDR1 GTSNPN and CDR2 SVGIG (reference sequence). This CDR3 is 12 amino acids long.

The rearrangement links TRBV14 to TRBJ2-3, with TRBD1 as a possible D gene (5 bases). Germline CDR1 and CDR2: SGHDN and FVKESK. Trimming stripped 0 bases from V and 9 bases from J, with 22 bases between. The CDR3 sequence is 17 residues long. The CDR3 nucleotides read TGTGCCAGCAGCCAAGATTGTGTCAATACGTACAGGTCGACGCAGTATTTT. Translated: CASSQDCVNTYRSTQYF.

CDR3 region: CASAPGGSEKLFF. The DNA of the CDR3 is TGTGCCAGCGCACCAGGGGGAAGTGAAAAACTGTTTTTT. The chain employs TRBV6-5 and TRBJ1-4; 7 bases are a match to TRBD1. V lost 8 bases, J lost 7 bases, and 7 bases stayed unmatched. Germline CDR1 is MNHEY and CDR2 is SVGAGI. The CDR3 spans 13 residues.

The chain has TRBV28 and TRBJ2-1; D might be TRBD1 (5 bases). Germline loops: CDR1 MDHEN, CDR2 SYDVKM. The CDR3 consists of 15 residues. V shed 3 bases and J shed 4 bases, with 13 bases lying between them. CDR3 region: CASSFGQGIYNEQFF. The CDR3 DNA is TGTGCCAGCAGTTTTGGTCAGGGTATTTACAATGAGCAGTTCTTC.

The V gene is TRBV19, the J gene TRBJ2-7, with 7 bases identical to TRBD1. The CDR3 spans 14 residues. Germline CDR1 reads LNHDA; CDR2 reads SQIVND (reference sequence). The ends lost 7 bases at V and 6 bases at J; junction bases unmatched: 12. The CDR3 loop reads CASTAGGSLFEQYF. In DNA form, the CDR3 reads TGTGCCAGTACCGCAGGGGGTTCGCTGTTCGAGCAGTACTTC.

The J gene is TRBJ1-5, the V gene TRBV2; TRBD1 matches at 7 bases. Germline V gene lookup returns CDR1 SNHLY and CDR2 FYNNEI. Unmatched junction bases numbered 16, after V lost 7 bases and J lost 7 bases. The CDR3 has 16 amino acids. Written as DNA, the CDR3 is TGTGCCAGCACCAGAGACAGGGCACCGCTCGAACAGCCCCAGCATTTT. Amino acids: CASTRDRAPLEQPQHF.

This clone showed up just once. This sample includes further DNA sequences coding for the same CDR3. The chain recombines TRBV7-9 with TRBJ2-7; 8 nucleotides align to TRBD1. The CDR3 is 14 residues long. The V gene's germline CDR1 is SEHNR and CDR2 FQNEAQ (reference sequence). V shed 3 bases, J shed 3 bases, and the junction held 4 bases outside the gene matches. In DNA form, the CDR3 reads TGTGCCAGCAGCTTCCGACAGGGGATCTACGAGCAGTACTTC. This codes for CASSFRQGIYEQYF.

The genes are TRBV10-2 and TRBJ1-2, with no clear D. CDR1 is WSHSY and CDR2 is SAAADI in the germline V gene. The CDR3 has 14 amino acids. V gave up 6 bases and J gave up 2 bases, with 13 bases separating them. The CDR3 coding sequence is TGCGCCAGCAGCCCGACGGGGAGAAACTATGGCTACACCTTC. Its translation: CASSPTGRNYGYTF.

This chain links TRBV12-5 with TRBJ1-1; D uncertain. Per the germline V gene, CDR1 is LGHNT and CDR2 is FRNRAP. V was pared by 4 bases and J by 1 base, with 7 bases between. CDR3 length equals 13 residues. This CDR3 reads CASGYPENTEAFF. For the CDR3, the DNA is TGTGCTAGTGGTTACCCAGAGAACACTGAAGCTTTCTTT.

The chain uses TRBV27 and TRBJ2-3; 10 bases match TRBD2. The CDR3 is made up of 17 amino acids. The V and J ends lost 5 bases and 2 bases, in that order; junction bases with no gene match: 10. Germline values: CDR1 MNHEY, CDR2 SMNVEV (reference sequence). The CDR3 coding sequence is TGTGCCAGCAGTCTAGCGGGGGTCAACCAATTCACAGATACGCAGTATTTT. This encodes CASSLAGVNQFTDTQYF.

This clone occurred a few times. This chain connects TRBV7-8 to TRBJ1-4; 9 bases are shared with TRBD1. J gave up 7 bases and V 5 bases, and 5 bases lay outside the gene matches. Germline V gene lookup returns CDR1 SGHVS and CDR2 FQNEAQ. The CDR3 is 14 amino acids. CDR3 in amino acids: CASSTGGLSEKLFF. The CDR3 coding sequence is TGTGCCAGCAGCACAGGGGGCCTGAGTGAAAAACTGTTTTTT.

The rearrangement uses TRBV2 and TRBJ1-2, with TRBD1 matching 7 bases. The CDR3 is made up of 13 amino acids. Germline V lookup: CDR1 SNHLY, CDR2 FYNNEI. Unmatched junction bases numbered 5, after V lost 6 bases and J lost 4 bases. The CDR3 protein is CASRGQRAYGYTF. The CDR3 region has the DNA TGTGCCAGCAGGGGACAGAGAGCCTATGGCTACACCTTC.

The chain has TRBV7-2 and TRBJ1-5; D is ambiguous. Trimming removed 3 bases at V and 6 bases at J, with 12 bases between. The CDR3 has 14 amino acids. Germline-derived CDR1 and CDR2 are SGHTA and FQGNSA. The CDR3 DNA sequence: TGTGCCAGCAGCTTTACGTTAAGTAGTCAGCCCCAGCATTTT. This sequence encodes CASSFTLSSQPQHF.

This rearrangement joins TRBV5-4 to TRBJ2-1, with 12 bases aligning to TRBD2. Germline CDR1 is SGHNT and CDR2 is YYREEE (reference sequence). V lost 3 bases to trimming and J lost 7 bases; unmatched junction nucleotides: 20. The CDR3 loop spans 20 amino acids. The CDR3 reads CASSWTPPVTSGSTGNEQFF. The CDR3 region has the DNA TGTGCCAGCAGCTGGACCCCCCCCGTGACTAGCGGGAGTACAGGGAATGAGCAGTTCTTC. The variable domain in full, with the rest retrieved from reference TRBV5-4 and TRBJ2-1, is ETGVTQSPTHLIKTRGQQVTLRCSSQSGHNTVSWYQQALGQGPQFIFQYYREEENGRGNFPPRFSGLQFPNYSSELNVNALELDDSALYLCASSWTPPVTSGSTGNEQFFGPGTRLTVL.

This chain joins TRBV5-6 and TRBJ1-2, with 7 nucleotides matching TRBD1. The trim removed 4 bases at V and 4 bases at J, leaving 7 bases unmatched. Germline V gene data show CDR1 as SGHDT and CDR2 as YYEEEE. This CDR3 is built from 14 residues. CDR3 sequence (DNA): TGTGCCAGCAGCCCTAGGGGGCAGGTCTATGGCTACACCTTC. Translating it yields CASSPRGQVYGYTF.

The chain employs TRBV4-1 and TRBJ2-6; D remains ambiguous. Germline loops: CDR1 MGHRA, CDR2 YSYEKL. This CDR3 has 16 amino acids. Between the trimmed V and J ends, which lost 1 base and 2 bases, there was a span of 9 bases. The CDR3 sequence: CASSQATGTGANVLTF. In DNA, the CDR3 is TGCGCCAGCAGCCAAGCAACGGGTACTGGGGCCAACGTCCTGACTTTC.

V is TRBV29-1 and J is TRBJ2-3; D remains unclear. Trimming cost V 8 bases and J 4 bases, with 10 bases left between them. Germline CDR1 SQVTM, CDR2 ANQGSEA. The CDR3 is made up of 11 amino acids. This CDR3 reads CSRSEADTQYF. CDR3 nucleotide sequence: TGCAGCCGGTCTGAAGCAGATACGCAGTATTTT.